Sequencing of this T cell receptor beta chain was carried out in a study of cytomegalovirus exposure and HLA in healthy donors. Comment on this clone: Its antigen is unknown.

Sequencing used immunoSEQ multiplex PCR; TCRdb keeps in-frame clones, though not all of them. The sample includes some 130,000 clones, 88% of them seen just once. The donors were part of the validation cohort of around 110 subjects. That cohort was separate from the first cohort, which comprised 500 to 700 subjects. The study's findings and limits: Clusters of TCRs from the first cohort tended to co-occur in the roughly 120 validation repertoires (as a later analysis found).

Unmatched junction bases numbered 10, after V lost 1 base and J lost 16 bases. The CDR3 has 13 amino acids. From germline, CDR1 is LGHNA and CDR2 YNFKEQ. Sequenced: PBMCs. This sequence originates from a man aged 25-45 years in good health and CMV-seronegative. The V call is TRBV4-2, the J call TRBJ2-1, with 7 bases aligning to TRBD2. The CDR3 here is CASSQGLLAWAFF. Here the CDR3 DNA reads TGTGCCAGCAGCCAAGGGCTACTAGCGTGGGCTTTCTTC.